This T cell receptor beta chain is from a study of T cells in tuberculosis. Study information: This South African cohort compared adolescents with or without latent tuberculosis against adults with active tuberculosis.

Time point specified: new active TB diagnosis, blood taken before or within 7 days of starting treatment. General study findings and limits: Active tuberculosis alpha repertoires lay closer to GMM-specific TCRs than controls'.

Assay: immunoSEQ multiplex PCR; the TCRdb copy retains only in-frame clones and omits some. This sample has roughly 31,000 clones; more than 75% occur once, and the top ten carry less than 5.5%. The CDR3 contains 13 residues. CDR1 is GTSNPN and CDR2 is SVGIG in the germline V gene (reference sequence). Trimming at V came to 7 bases and at J to 4 bases, leaving 4 bases not matched to a gene. A word on this clone: Its antigen remains unknown.

The sequences come from PBMCs, collected at tuberculosis diagnosis. The J gene is TRBJ1-4, the V gene TRBV30, with 9 nucleotides matching TRBD1. This TCR was sampled from an adult with tuberculosis. For the CDR3, the DNA is TGTGCCTTAAACAGGGGGCGTAATGAAAAACTGTTTTTT. It translates to CALNRGRNEKLFF.